The 15 T cell receptor beta chains below were found in one sample sequenced in a study of shared clonotypes between healthy human individuals. Libraries were prepared by immunoSEQ multiplex PCR; TCRdb keeps only in-frame clonotypes and omits some of them. The table lists roughly 300,000 clones, around 79% of them singletons. The source material was memory CD4+ T cells sorted from blood. Subset described: CD45RA-negative fraction. The receptors derive from a man aged 30-40 years in good health.

V gene TRBV4-1 combines with J gene TRBJ2-5; 8 positions agree with TRBD2. The length of the CDR3 is 18 residues. V lost 3 bases and J lost 3; bases outside the gene matches: 15. In germline, CDR1 is MGHRA, CDR2 YSYEKL. The DNA of the CDR3 is TGCGCCAGCAGCCATGCCCTCCGACTAGCGAGGGTGAAAGAGACCCAGTACTTC. It specifies CASSHALRLARVKETQYF.

The chain carries TRBV6-4 and TRBJ2-7; no firm D call. V lost 8 bases, J lost 7 bases, and 9 bases lay in between. The CDR3 consists of 10 residues. The germline V gene has CDR1 MRHNA and CDR2 SNTAGT. The CDR3 reads CASLMGEQYF. In nucleotides, the CDR3 is TGTGCCAGCCTGATGGGAGAGCAGTACTTC.

Only a few counts were recorded for this clone. J is TRBJ2-7 and V is TRBV7-8, with D perhaps matching TRBD1 or TRBD2 (5 bases each). Looked up from germline, CDR1 is SGHVS and CDR2 is FQNEAQ. CDR3 length equals 17 residues. Between the trimmed V and J ends, which lost 3 bases and 2 bases, there was a span of 20 bases. CDR3 bases: TGTGCCAGCAGCTTGTCACTCATTACGGGACCCACCTACGAGCAGTACTTC. This translates into CASSLSLITGPTYEQYF.

This chain connects TRBV15 to TRBJ1-2; the D gene is possibly TRBD1 (5 bases). This CDR3 comprises 12 residues. V dropped 5 bases and J dropped 4 bases, with 8 bases sitting between them. Germline V gene data show CDR1 as LNHNV and CDR2 as YYDKDF (reference sequence). CDR3 loop: CATSSDSYGYTF. In nucleotides, the CDR3 is TGTGCCACCAGCTCAGACAGCTATGGCTACACCTTC. The full variable domain, in which reference TRBV15 and TRBJ1-2 provide the parts outside the CDR3, is DAMVIQNPRYQVTQFGKPVTLSCSQTLNHNVMYWYQQKSSQAPKLLFHYYDKDFNNEADTPDNFQSRRPNTSFCFLDIRSPGLGDTAMYLCATSSDSYGYTFGSGTRLTVV.

The gene calls are TRBV5-8 and TRBJ2-7; D perhaps matches TRBD2 (5 bases). There are 16 residues in the CDR3. The V gene's germline CDR1 is SGHTS and CDR2 YDEGEE. V lost 6 bases and J lost 5, with 24 bases in between. The chain's CDR3 is CASIHPPTRPRDEQYF. CDR3 nucleotide sequence: TGTGCCAGCATCCACCCCCCGACACGGCCGCGGGACGAGCAGTACTTC.

The V and J genes are TRBV5-1 and TRBJ1-4; D is possibly TRBD1 (5 bases). Germline V lookup: CDR1 SGHRS, CDR2 YFSETQ. V was trimmed by 4 bases and J by 3 bases, leaving 13 bases between them. CDR3 length: 15 residues. The chain's CDR3 is CASSDTGSSNEKLFF. Written as DNA, the CDR3 is TGCGCCAGCAGCGATACAGGCTCCTCTAATGAAAAACTGTTTTTT.

About this clone: The same CDR3 is also encoded by other DNA sequences in this sample. V gene TRBV9 combines with J gene TRBJ2-7; D is unresolved. The germline V gene encodes CDR1 SGDLS and CDR2 YYNGEE. V was clipped by 0 bases and J by 1 base, with 5 bases between them. The CDR3 runs 13 residues. The CDR3 spells CASSVGGSYEQYF. The CDR3 DNA reads TGTGCCAGCAGCGTAGGAGGTTCCTACGAGCAGTACTTC.

This sequence joins TRBV7-2 and TRBJ2-7, with 9 bases aligning to TRBD1. Looked up from germline, CDR1 is SGHTA and CDR2 is FQGNSA. V lost 5 bases, J lost 2 bases, and 4 bases stayed unmatched. This CDR3 has 14 residues. The CDR3 DNA reads as TGTGCCAGCAGCCCCGGGGACAGGGCCTACGAGCAGTACTTC. It yields the protein CASSPGDRAYEQYF.

The J gene is TRBJ2-3, the V gene TRBV15; 11 nucleotides align to TRBD2. CDR3 length: 18 amino acids. After removal of 0 bases from V and 2 bases from J, the junction contained 7 bases not matched to a gene. The germline gives CDR1 LNHNV, CDR2 YYDKDF (reference sequence). CDR3 nucleotides: TGTGCCACCAGCAGAGATGGGGGACTAGCGGAGGTCACAGATACGCAGTATTTT. Its translation: CATSRDGGLAEVTDTQYF.

The chain uses TRBV5-6 and TRBJ1-2; D unclear. Between the trimmed V and J ends, which lost 0 bases and 2 bases, there was a span of 8 bases. CDR3 size: 14 residues. Germline-derived CDR1 and CDR2 are SGHDT and YYEEEE. The CDR3 nucleotides read TGTGCCAGCAGCTTGGTGCAGTCAAACTATGGCTACACCTTC. Its translation is CASSLVQSNYGYTF.

The rearrangement joins TRBV7-3 to TRBJ1-1; D unresolved. Trimming stripped 1 base from V and 4 bases from J, with 28 bases between. The CDR3 runs 20 residues. Looked up from germline, CDR1 is SGHTA and CDR2 is FQGTGA. CDR3 nucleotide sequence: TGTGCCAGCAGCTTAAAAGGGCCTTTGGGAACCCAGAGAACGACCACTGAAGCTTTCTTT. The encoded protein is CASSLKGPLGTQRTTTEAFF.

This chain uses TRBV5-6 with TRBJ1-2, with 7 bases aligning to TRBD1. Losses at the gene ends were 0 bases for V and 6 bases for J; bases not matched to a gene: 5. Germline loops: CDR1 SGHDT, CDR2 YYEEEE. The CDR3 loop spans 14 amino acids. The DNA of the CDR3 is TGTGCCAGCAGCTTGGACAGGGGACGTCATGGCTACACCTTC. As protein: CASSLDRGRHGYTF. Full variable domain (outside the CDR3, taken from reference TRBV5-6 and TRBJ1-2): DAGVTQSPTHLIKTRGQQVTLRCSPKSGHDTVSWYQQALGQGPQFIFQYYEEEERQRGNFPDRFSGHQFPNYSSELNVNALLLGDSALYLCASSLDRGRHGYTFGSGTRLTVV.

This clone was seen many times. This chain joins TRBV11-1 and TRBJ1-1; D is unresolved. V was clipped by 5 bases and J by 1 base, with 8 bases between them. CDR1 is SGHAT, CDR2 FQDESV, per germline (reference sequence). The CDR3 spans 13 residues. Written as DNA, the CDR3 is TGTGCCAGCAGCCGAAACAGGAACACTGAAGCTTTCTTT. It specifies CASSRNRNTEAFF.

For this clone: This may be a read error: a much more frequent sequence differs by one nucleotide. The chain has TRBV29-1 and TRBJ2-1; TRBD1 is a possible D gene (5 bases). V was cut by 6 bases and J by 10 bases, with 16 bases left in between. This CDR3 has 12 residues. Germline lookup yields CDR1 SQVTM and CDR2 ANQGSEA. CDR3 protein: CSVVKAGPEQFF. Written as DNA, the CDR3 is TGCAGCGTCGTCAAAGCAGGGCCCGAGCAGTTCTTC.

To note about this clone: This may come from a read error, since a much larger clone is one base off. The genes are TRBV29-1 and TRBJ2-3; D could derive from TRBD1 or TRBD2 (5 bases each). CDR1 is SQVTM and CDR2 is ANQGSEA in the germline V gene. V was trimmed by 4 bases and J by 1 base, leaving 9 bases between them. CDR3 size: 13 residues. DNA of the CDR3: TGCAGCGTTGGGGACCTTCGCACAGATACGCAGTATTTT. Translated, it gives CSVGDLRTDTQYF.